This record looks at one T cell receptor beta chain sequence and its context. Its antigen is currently unknown. These data belong to a study of vaccination and CD4 T cells after COVID-19. Looking at the study overall: SARS-CoV-2 was confirmed by nasal swab PCR; disease was mild in several, severe in one.

An Oncomine TCR Beta short-read assay was used to sequence the DNA from cultured CD4+ T cells. TCRdb analysed the PCR reads with MiXCR anew, one entry per CDR3 protein. This repertoire shows about 21,000 distinct CDR3 sequences, roughly 71% found once; its top ten account for 7.6%. Treatment described: roughly 10-day PBMC culture with coronavirus spike peptide pools or control peptides (ViraFEST assay). This CDR3 contains 18 residues. Germline V gene lookup returns CDR1 MNHEY and CDR2 SMNVEV (reference sequence). Between the trimmed V and J ends, which lost 2 bases and 0 bases, there was a span of 18 bases.

The specimen was CD4+ T cells from blood, cultured in vitro. The clonotype originates from a human donor who had recovered from COVID-19. The rearrangement joins TRBV27 to TRBJ2-3, with D possibly matching TRBD2 (5 bases). DNA for the CDR3: TGTGCCAGCAGTTTACTTTTCTCGAGCGGCGGGAGCACAGATACGCAGTATTTT. Translating gives CASSLLFSSGGSTDTQYF.